The sequence of this T cell receptor beta chain was determined in a study of response to subunit inactivated influenza vaccine. CDR3 length equals 16 residues. Germline V gene sequence: CDR1 SGDLS, CDR2 YYNGEE. Trimming removed 0 bases from V and 6 bases from J; junction bases left unmatched: 8. One entry per CDR3 protein results from TCRdb running MiXCR on the RT-PCR reads. The sample has roughly 500,000 distinct CDR3 sequences, 16% seen once; the top ten hold 2.5% to 3.5%. Study-wide points: Each seasonal influenza vaccination, the authors suggested, recruits few new T cells.

This clonotype was detected ten times or more. Its antigen is currently unknown. The clonotype was recovered from a man between 50 and 69 years old who received an inactivated influenza vaccine. J is TRBJ1-5 and V is TRBV9, with 8 nucleotides matching TRBD1. The material was CD4+ T cells sorted from PBMCs, obtained approximately 25 months after vaccination. The CDR3 coding sequence is TGTGCCAGCAGCGTAGACAGTGGAACAGGGGGTCAGCCCCAGCATTTT. Translation gives CASSVDSGTGGQPQHF.